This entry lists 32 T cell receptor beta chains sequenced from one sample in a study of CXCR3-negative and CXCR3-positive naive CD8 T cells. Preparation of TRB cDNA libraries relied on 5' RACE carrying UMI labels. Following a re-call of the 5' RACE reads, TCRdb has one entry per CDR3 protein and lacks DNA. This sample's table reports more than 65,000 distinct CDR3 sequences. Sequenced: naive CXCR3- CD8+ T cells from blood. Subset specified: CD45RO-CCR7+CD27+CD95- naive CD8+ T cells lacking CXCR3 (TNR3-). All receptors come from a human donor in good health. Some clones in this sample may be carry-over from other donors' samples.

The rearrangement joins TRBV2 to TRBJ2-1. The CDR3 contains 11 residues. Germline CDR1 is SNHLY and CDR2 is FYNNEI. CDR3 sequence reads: CASSGNLGQFF.

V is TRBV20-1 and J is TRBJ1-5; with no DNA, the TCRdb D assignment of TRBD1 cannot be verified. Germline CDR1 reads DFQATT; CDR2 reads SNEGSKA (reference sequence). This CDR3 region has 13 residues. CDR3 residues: CSANRGDYQPQHF.

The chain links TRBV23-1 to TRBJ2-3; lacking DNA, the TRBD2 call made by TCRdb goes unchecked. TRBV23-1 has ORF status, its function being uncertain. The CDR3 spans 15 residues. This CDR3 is CASSRLAGAGDTQYF.

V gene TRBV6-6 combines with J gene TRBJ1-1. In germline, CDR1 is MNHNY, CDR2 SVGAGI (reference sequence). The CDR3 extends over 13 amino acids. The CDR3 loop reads CASAFWDNTEAFF.

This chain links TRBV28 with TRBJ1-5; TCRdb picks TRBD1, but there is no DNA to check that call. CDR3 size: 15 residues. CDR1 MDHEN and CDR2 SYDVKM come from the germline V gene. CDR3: CASLPGTGVNQPQHF. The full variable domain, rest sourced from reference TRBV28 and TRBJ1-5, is DVKVTQSSRYLVKRTGEKVFLECVQDMDHENMFWYRQDPGLGLRLIYFSYDVKMKEKGDIPEGYSVSREKKERFSLILESASTNQTSMYLCASLPGTGVNQPQHFGDGTRLSIL.

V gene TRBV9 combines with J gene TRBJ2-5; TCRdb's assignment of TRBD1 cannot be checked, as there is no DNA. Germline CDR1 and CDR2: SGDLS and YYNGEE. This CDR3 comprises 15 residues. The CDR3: CASSDRGLTVETQYF.

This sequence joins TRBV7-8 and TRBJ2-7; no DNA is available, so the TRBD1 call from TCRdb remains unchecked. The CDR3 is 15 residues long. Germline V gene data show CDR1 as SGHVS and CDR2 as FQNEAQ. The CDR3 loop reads CASSLVGTGDYEQYF.

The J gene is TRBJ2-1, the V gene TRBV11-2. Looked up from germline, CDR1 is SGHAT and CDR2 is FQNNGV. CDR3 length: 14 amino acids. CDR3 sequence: CASSPITRQLEQFF. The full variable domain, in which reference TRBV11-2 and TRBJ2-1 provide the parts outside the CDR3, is EAGVAQSPRYKIIEKRQSVAFWCNPISGHATLYWYQQILGQGPKLLIQFQNNGVVDDSQLPKDRFSAERLKGVDSTLKIQPAKLEDSAVYLCASSPITRQLEQFFGPGTRLTVL.

CDR3 sequence: CSVELSDSDSYEQYF. J is TRBJ2-7 and V is TRBV29-1; TCRdb lists TRBD1, though no DNA is available to test this call. CDR3 length: 15 amino acids. The germline CDR1 and CDR2 sequences are SQVTM and ANQGSEA.

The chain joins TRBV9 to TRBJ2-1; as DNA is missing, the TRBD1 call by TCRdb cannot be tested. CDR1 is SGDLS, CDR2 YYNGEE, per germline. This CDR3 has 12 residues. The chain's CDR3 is CASSPHPGEEFF.

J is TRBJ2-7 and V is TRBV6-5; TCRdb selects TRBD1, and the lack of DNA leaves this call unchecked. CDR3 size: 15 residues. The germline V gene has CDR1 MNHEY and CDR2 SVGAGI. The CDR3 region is CASTLTGEGIFEQYF.

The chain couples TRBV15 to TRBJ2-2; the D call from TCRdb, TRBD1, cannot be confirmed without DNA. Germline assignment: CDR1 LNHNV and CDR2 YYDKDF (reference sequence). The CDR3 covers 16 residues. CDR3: CATSRDRDRNTGELFF.

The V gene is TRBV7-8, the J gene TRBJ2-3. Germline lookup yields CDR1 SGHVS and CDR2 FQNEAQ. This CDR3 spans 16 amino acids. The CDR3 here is CASSLFRNSSTDTQYF. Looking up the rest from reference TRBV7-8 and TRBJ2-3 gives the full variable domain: GAGVSQSPRYKVAKRGQDVALRCDPISGHVSLFWYQQALGQGPEFLTYFQNEAQLDKSGLPSDRFFAERPEGSVSTLKIQRTQQEDSAVYLCASSLFRNSSTDTQYFGPGTRLTVL.

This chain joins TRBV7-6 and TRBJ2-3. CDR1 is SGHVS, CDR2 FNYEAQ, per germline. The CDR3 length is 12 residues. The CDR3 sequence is CASSQLADTQYF.

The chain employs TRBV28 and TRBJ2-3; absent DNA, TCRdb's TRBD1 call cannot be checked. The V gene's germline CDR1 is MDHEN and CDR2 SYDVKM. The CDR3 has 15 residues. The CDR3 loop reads CASSLRGRVTDTQYF.

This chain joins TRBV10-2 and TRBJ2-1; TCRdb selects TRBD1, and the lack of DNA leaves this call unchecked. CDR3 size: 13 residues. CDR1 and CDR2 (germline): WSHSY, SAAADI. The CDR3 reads CATRDRGRDEQFF.

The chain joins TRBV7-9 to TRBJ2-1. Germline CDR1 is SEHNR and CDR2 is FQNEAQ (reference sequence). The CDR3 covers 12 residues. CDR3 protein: CASSLLAGEQFF.

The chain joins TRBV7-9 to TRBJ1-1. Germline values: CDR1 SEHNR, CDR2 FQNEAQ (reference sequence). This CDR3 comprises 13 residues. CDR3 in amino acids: CASSYPGTSHAFF.

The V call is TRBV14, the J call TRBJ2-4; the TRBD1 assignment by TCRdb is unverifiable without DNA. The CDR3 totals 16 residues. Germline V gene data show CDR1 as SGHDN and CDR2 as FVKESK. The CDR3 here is CASSQEWPGAKNIQYF.

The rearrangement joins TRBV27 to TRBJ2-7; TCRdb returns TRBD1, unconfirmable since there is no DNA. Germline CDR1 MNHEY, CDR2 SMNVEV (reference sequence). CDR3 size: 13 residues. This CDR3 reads CASSLFGGYEQYF.

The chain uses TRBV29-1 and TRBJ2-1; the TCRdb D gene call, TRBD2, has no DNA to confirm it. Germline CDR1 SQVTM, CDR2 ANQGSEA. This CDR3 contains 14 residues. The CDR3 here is CSVELAGGRDEQFF.

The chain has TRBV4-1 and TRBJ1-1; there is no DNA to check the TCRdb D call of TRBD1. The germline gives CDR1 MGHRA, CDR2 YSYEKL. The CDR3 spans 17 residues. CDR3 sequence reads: CASSQDGVGRGDTEAFF.

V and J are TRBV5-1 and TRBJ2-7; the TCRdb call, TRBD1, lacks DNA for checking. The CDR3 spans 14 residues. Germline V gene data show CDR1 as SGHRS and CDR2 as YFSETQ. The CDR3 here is CASSFGGNPYEQYF.

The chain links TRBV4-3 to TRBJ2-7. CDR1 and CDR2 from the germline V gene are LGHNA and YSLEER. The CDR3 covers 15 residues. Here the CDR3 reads CASSQDRTVTYEQYF.

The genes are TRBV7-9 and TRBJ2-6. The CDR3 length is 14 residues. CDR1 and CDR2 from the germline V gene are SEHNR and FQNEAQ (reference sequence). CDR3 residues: CASRPTGEVNVLTF.

The CDR3 loop is CASSLIPLAGFQETQYF. The chain is built from TRBV7-2 and TRBJ2-5; without DNA, the TCRdb call of TRBD2 cannot be checked. The germline gives CDR1 SGHTA, CDR2 FQGNSA. CDR3 length: 17 amino acids.

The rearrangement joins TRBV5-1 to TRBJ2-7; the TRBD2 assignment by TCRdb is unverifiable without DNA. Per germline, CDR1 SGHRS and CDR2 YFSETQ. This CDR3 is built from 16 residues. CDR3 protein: CASSLAVLAGHYEQYF.

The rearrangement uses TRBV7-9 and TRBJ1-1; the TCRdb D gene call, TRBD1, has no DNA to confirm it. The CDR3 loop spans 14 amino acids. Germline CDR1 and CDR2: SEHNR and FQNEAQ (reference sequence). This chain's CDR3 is CASSFTGSNTEAFF.

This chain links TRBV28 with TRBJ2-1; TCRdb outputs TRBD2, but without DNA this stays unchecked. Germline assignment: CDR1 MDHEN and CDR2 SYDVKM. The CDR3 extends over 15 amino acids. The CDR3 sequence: CASSFRGLRAKEQFF. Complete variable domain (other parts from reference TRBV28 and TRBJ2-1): DVKVTQSSRYLVKRTGEKVFLECVQDMDHENMFWYRQDPGLGLRLIYFSYDVKMKEKGDIPEGYSVSREKKERFSLILESASTNQTSMYLCASSFRGLRAKEQFFGPGTRLTVL.

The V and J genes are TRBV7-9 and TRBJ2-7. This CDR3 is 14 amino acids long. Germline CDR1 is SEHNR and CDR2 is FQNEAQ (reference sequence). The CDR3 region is CASTVSGGAYEQYF.

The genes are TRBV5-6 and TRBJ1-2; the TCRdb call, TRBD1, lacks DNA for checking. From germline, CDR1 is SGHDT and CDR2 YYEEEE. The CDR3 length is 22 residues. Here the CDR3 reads CASSFYICSARDLGGINYGYTF.

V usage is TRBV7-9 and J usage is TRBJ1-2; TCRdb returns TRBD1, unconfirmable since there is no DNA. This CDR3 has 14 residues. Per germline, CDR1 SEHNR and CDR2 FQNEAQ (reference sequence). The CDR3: CASSFDRDGYGYTF.